The rows below give T cell receptor beta chains drawn from one sample of a study of post-analysis software for immune sequencing data. TCRdb called the PCR reads again in MiXCR, with one record for every CDR3 protein. The table lists roughly 430,000 distinct CDR3 sequences, 35% to 45% of them singletons, with about 8% in the top ten. The sample was blood. The receptors stem from a girl aged 2 to 9 with multiple sclerosis. CDR3s include the opening cysteine and the closing phenylalanine or tryptophan. The D gene is left open where the match is weak. Rows give clone size only sometimes, using once, few, many, or a class for an expanded clone.

V gene	D gene	J gene	clone size	CDR3 DNA	CDR3 protein
TRBV3-1	.	TRBJ2-7	.	TGTGCCAGCAGCCAAGTAGGGCTATTCTACGAGCAGTACTTC	CASSQVGLFYEQYF
TRBV28	.	TRBJ1-2	.	TGTGCCAGCAGTTTGATAGAGCCCTCCAAACCCTCGGCAGTCTACACCTTC	CASSLIEPSKPSAVYTF
TRBV11-2	.	TRBJ1-1	.	TGTGCCAGCAGCCCCAAGGGGGGGAAGATTACTGAAGCTTTCTTT	CASSPKGGKITEAFF
TRBV5-1	TRBD2	TRBJ2-1	many	TGCGCCAGCAGCCCACTACTAGCGGATACCTACAATGAGCAGTTCTTC	CASSPLLADTYNEQFF
TRBV28	.	TRBJ2-1	.	TGTGCCAGTAGTAAGGGACCCCCTGGGAATGAGCAGTTCTTC	CASSKGPPGNEQFF
TRBV7-2	.	TRBJ1-1	.	TGTGCCAGCAGCTGGCCGACCGACACCCCCAAGACAGAAGCTTTCTTT	CASSWPTDTPKTEAFF
TRBV29-1	TRBD1	TRBJ2-7	.	TGCAGCGTCATACCGGGACAGGGGATCTACGAGCAGTACTTC	CSVIPGQGIYEQYF
TRBV7-3	TRBD1	TRBJ1-1	.	TGTGCCAGCAGCCAAAATCGACAGGGCACTGAAGCTTTCTTT	CASSQNRQGTEAFF
TRBV29-1	TRBD2	TRBJ2-7	.	TGCAGCGTCTCCGGTGAATCACTAGCGGGAGGGTGGTTCGGGCAGTACTTC	CSVSGESLAGGWFGQYF
TRBV18	TRBD1	TRBJ2-7	.	TGTGCCAGCTCACCACCGGGGACAGGGAATGCCTACGAGCAGTACTTC	CASSPPGTGNAYEQYF
TRBV4-1	TRBD1	TRBJ2-3	few	TGCGCCAGCAGACTAACAGGGGTTCGAGATACGCAGTATTTT	CASRLTGVRDTQYF
TRBV10-3	TRBD1	TRBJ1-2	.	TGTGCCATCAGTGAGTCTGACAGGGCTGGCTACACCTTC	CAISESDRAGYTF
TRBV5-1	.	TRBJ2-7	few	TGCGCCAGCTCCGCGGGGGCGGTTTACGAGCAGTACTTC	CASSAGAVYEQYF
TRBV14	.	TRBJ2-3	.	TGTGCCAGCAGCCAAGTAGACAGGCGCTACGGAGATACGCAGTATTTT	CASSQVDRRYGDTQYF
TRBV12-3/TRBV12-4	TRBD2	TRBJ2-1	.	TGTGCCAGCAGTTTAGCCAGCGGGGGGTTCTATGAGCAGTTCTTC	CASSLASGGFYEQFF
TRBV20-1	TRBD2	TRBJ2-7	.	TGCAGTGCCCAGAGCGGGGGAGACGCTCGCTACGAGCAGTACTTC	CSAQSGGDARYEQYF
TRBV7-2	TRBD2	TRBJ2-3	.	TGTGCCAGCAGCTTATACCCCTTTACGGGAGGACTAGATACGCAGTATTTT	CASSLYPFTGGLDTQYF
TRBV4-1	.	TRBJ2-5	few	TGCGCCAGCAGCCGGGCAGAAAGGGCTGAGACCCAGTACTTC	CASSRAERAETQYF
TRBV15	.	TRBJ2-3	few	TGTGCCACCAGCAGAGATATCCGGGCTACTAGCACAGATACGCAGTATTTT	CATSRDIRATSTDTQYF
TRBV9	TRBD1	TRBJ1-2	.	TGTGCCAGCAGCGGACGGACAGGCAACTATGGCTACACCTTC	CASSGRTGNYGYTF
TRBV5-1	.	TRBJ2-7	once	TGCGCCAGCAGCCCAGAGGAGGGGCGATCCTACGAGCAGTACTTC	CASSPEEGRSYEQYF
TRBV5-1	.	TRBJ1-1	.	TGCGCCAACAGCTCGCGACGGACTGAAGCTTTCTTT	CANSSRRTEAFF
TRBV20-1	TRBD2	TRBJ2-5	few	TGCAGTGCTAGACCCCTAGCGGGGGTGGAGACCCAGTACTTC	CSARPLAGVETQYF
TRBV4-1	TRBD2	TRBJ2-7	few	TGCGCCAGCAGCCCAGGACCGGGGGGAACCTACGAGCAGTACTTC	CASSPGPGGTYEQYF
TRBV6-6	.	TRBJ2-1	few	TGTGCCAGCAGTTACTCGAAGACAGCCAATGAGCAGTTCTTC	CASSYSKTANEQFF
TRBV7-9	.	TRBJ2-6	.	TGTGCCAGCAGCTCCACAGGGCCCGGGGCCAACGTCCTGACTTTC	CASSSTGPGANVLTF
TRBV7-3	.	TRBJ2-1	few	TGTGCCAGCAGCTCAGACGGTATGGGAGAGTACAATGAGCAGTTCTTC	CASSSDGMGEYNEQFF
TRBV29-1	TRBD2	TRBJ2-1	.	TGCAGCGTCCGACTTTCGGGACTAGCGTACAATGAGCAGTTCTTC	CSVRLSGLAYNEQFF
TRBV29-1	TRBD1	TRBJ2-7	few	TGCAGCGTCCCGGGACAGGGTGCCTACGAGCAGTACTTC	CSVPGQGAYEQYF
TRBV6-6	.	TRBJ1-5	.	TGTGCCAGCACTGGGACGGGCAATCAGCCCCAGCATTTT	CASTGTGNQPQHF
TRBV28	.	TRBJ2-5	.	TGTGCCACCCACGCGGGGGCGGATGACGCGCAGTACTTC	CATHAGADDAQYF
TRBV7-2	TRBD1	TRBJ2-7	few	TGTGCCAGCAGCTTTTCAAGGCAGGGGGCCGACGAGCAGTACTTC	CASSFSRQGADEQYF
TRBV19	.	TRBJ1-1	.	TGTGCCAGTAGTTTGGGCCCCACCATCACTGAAGCTTTCTTT	CASSLGPTITEAFF
TRBV14	.	TRBJ2-1	.	TGTGCCAGCAGCCAAGAACTCGTGGGACGGCCCTACAATGAGCAGTTCTTC	CASSQELVGRPYNEQFF
TRBV6-5	TRBD1	TRBJ2-1	.	TGTGCCAGCAGCCCTGTCCGGGACAGGGGCTACAATGAGCAGTTCTTC	CASSPVRDRGYNEQFF
TRBV7-9	.	TRBJ2-7	few	TGTGCCAGCAGCTTATTAGTAGGGGGTATCGCGGGCTACGAGCAGTACTTC	CASSLLVGGIAGYEQYF
TRBV15	.	TRBJ2-3	.	TGTGCCACCAGCAGAGATTTAGTATGGGGGGCAGATACGCAGTATTTT	CATSRDLVWGADTQYF
TRBV6-2/TRBV6-3	.	TRBJ1-1	.	TGTGCCAGCAGGCGAAACAGGGCTGTTACTGAAGCTTTCTTT	CASRRNRAVTEAFF
TRBV6-2/TRBV6-3	TRBD1	TRBJ1-1	.	TGTGCCAGCAGTCCCTGGACGGGACAGGGGGGTTCTAGCACTGAAGCTTTCTTT	CASSPWTGQGGSSTEAFF
TRBV6-5	.	TRBJ1-2	.	TGTGCCAGCAACCCCACAGGCTCCTATGGCTACACCTTC	CASNPTGSYGYTF
TRBV7-9	TRBD2	TRBJ2-1	.	TGTGCCAGCAGTCCCCGAGCGGGAACAGCGTTCAATGAGCAGTTCTTC	CASSPRAGTAFNEQFF
TRBV28	.	TRBJ1-5	few	TGTGCCAGCAGGTCCCCAGGGGACGGGTTCAATCAGCCCCAGCATTTT	CASRSPGDGFNQPQHF
TRBV7-3	.	TRBJ2-1	.	TGTGCCAGCAGCTTGATCCGAGTTTCATACAATGAGCAGTTCTTC	CASSLIRVSYNEQFF
TRBV12-3/TRBV12-4	.	TRBJ1-5	.	TGTGCCAGCAGTTTCCTACAGGAGATGAGGCTCAATCAGCCCCAGCATTTT	CASSFLQEMRLNQPQHF
TRBV20-1	.	TRBJ2-7	.	TGCAGTGCTAGGCGGAACCCATCCTACGAGCAGTACTTC	CSARRNPSYEQYF
TRBV3-1	TRBD1	TRBJ2-3	many	TGTGCCAGCAGTCATGTTTGGACAGGGGTTACAGATACGCAGTATTTT	CASSHVWTGVTDTQYF
TRBV27	TRBD1	TRBJ1-2	.	TGTGCCAGCAGACCAGGGGGCAACTATGGCTACACCTTC	CASRPGGNYGYTF
TRBV4-1	.	TRBJ2-1	.	TGCGCCAGCAGCCAAGAGGGGGCTAATGAGCAGTTCTTC	CASSQEGANEQFF
TRBV2	.	TRBJ1-2	.	TGTGCCAGCGGCGGGGCGCGGTTCACCTTC	CASGGARFTF
TRBV12-3/TRBV12-4	TRBD1	TRBJ1-5	.	TGTGCCAGCAGTTTAACGGACAGGGCACAGCCCCAGCATTTT	CASSLTDRAQPQHF
TRBV7-9	.	TRBJ2-7	few	TGTGCCAGCAGCTTAGACCAGTACGAGCAGTACTTC	CASSLDQYEQYF